These 15 T cell receptor beta chains came from one sample sequenced in a study of cytomegalovirus exposure and HLA in healthy donors. The PCR used 60 Vbeta and 13 Jbeta primers. Some clones are missing from TCRdb's copy, which holds only in-frame ones; the method was immunoSEQ multiplex PCR. The sample records 150,000 or so clones, about 71% being singletons. The specimen was PBMCs. Every receptor here comes from a woman aged 55-75 years in good health and CMV-seropositive.

The rearrangement joins TRBV10-1 to TRBJ2-6; D gene unclear. The germline gives CDR1 WNHNN, CDR2 SYGVQD (reference sequence). The CDR3 runs 14 residues. Trimming shortened V by 10 bases and J by 1 base, and 11 bases separated the two germline ends. The CDR3 coding sequence is TGCGCCATCGGTGAACTATCTGGGGCCAACGTCCTGACTTTC. Protein sequence: CAIGELSGANVLTF.

The rearrangement joins TRBV20-1 to TRBJ1-2; no clear D gene. The CDR3 extends over 11 amino acids. The V end lost 5 bases, the J end lost 8 bases, and 12 bases lay between the germline ends. CDR1 DFQATT and CDR2 SNEGSKA come from the germline V gene (reference sequence). The CDR3: CSAVEGVGYTF. The CDR3, as DNA: TGCAGTGCTGTGGAGGGCGTCGGCTACACCTTC.

This chain connects TRBV14 to TRBJ2-1; D unclear. Looked up from germline, CDR1 is SGHDN and CDR2 is FVKESK. This CDR3 comprises 15 residues. Trimming cost V 2 bases and J 3 bases, with 11 bases left between them. The CDR3 region has the DNA TGTGCCAGCAGCCAAAGACAAGTTTACTACAATGAGCAGTTCTTC. It specifies CASSQRQVYYNEQFF.

V is TRBV5-1 and J is TRBJ1-1; D is uncertain. The V gene's germline CDR1 is SGHRS and CDR2 YFSETQ. The CDR3 is made up of 14 amino acids. The ends were cut back, 2 bases at V and 6 bases at J, with 14 bases in the middle. The CDR3 reads CASSFGVLWAEAFF. The DNA of the CDR3 is TGCGCCAGCAGCTTCGGGGTACTTTGGGCTGAAGCTTTCTTT. The full variable domain, completed using reference TRBV5-1 and TRBJ1-1, is KAGVTQTPRYLIKTRGQQVTLSCSPISGHRSVSWYQQTPGQGLQFLFEYFSETQRNKGNFPGRFSGRQFSNSRSEMNVSTLELGDSALYLCASSFGVLWAEAFFGQGTRLTVV.

The V and J genes are TRBV14 and TRBJ1-1; 7 bases are shared with TRBD1. Looked up from germline, CDR1 is SGHDN and CDR2 is FVKESK. Germline trimming cut 3 bases from V and 7 bases from J; bases unmatched to any gene: 2. The CDR3 length is 12 residues. This CDR3 is CASSQTGCEAFF. CDR3 coding DNA: TGTGCCAGCAGCCAGACAGGGTGTGAAGCTTTCTTT. Variable domain in full (rest from reference TRBV14 and TRBJ1-1): EAGVTQFPSHSVIEKGQTVTLRCDPISGHDNLYWYRRVMGKEIKFLLHFVKESKQDESGMPNNRFLAERTGGTYSTLKVQPAELEDSGVYFCASSQTGCEAFFGQGTRLTVV.

This clone was found a few times. Other DNA sequences from this sample encode an identical CDR3 as well. The V and J genes are TRBV29-1 and TRBJ1-1; TRBD1 might be the D (5 bases). The V gene's germline CDR1 is SQVTM and CDR2 ANQGSEA. With 6 bases removed from V and 4 bases from J, the gap between germline ends came to 12 bases. This CDR3 is built from 12 residues. The CDR3 spells CSVVSGFTEAFF. In DNA, the CDR3 is TGCAGCGTAGTTTCAGGGTTCACTGAAGCTTTCTTT.

This rearrangement joins TRBV5-1 to TRBJ2-3; 8 bases fit TRBD1. V shed 4 bases, J shed 4 bases, and the junction held 8 bases outside the gene matches. Germline CDR1 is SGHRS and CDR2 is YFSETQ. This CDR3 region has 15 residues. The CDR3 DNA follows: TGCGCCAGCAGCCCTAGACAGGGGATTGCAGATACGCAGTATTTT. It encodes CASSPRQGIADTQYF.

The genes are TRBV19 and TRBJ2-3; the match to TRBD2 covers 8 bases. CDR1 is LNHDA, CDR2 SQIVND, per germline (reference sequence). This CDR3 region has 17 residues. The V segment lost 1 base and the J segment 0 bases; nucleotides outside the gene matches: 6. The CDR3 coding sequence is TGTGCCAGTAGTATAGCGACGGGAGGGCTTAGCACAGATACGCAGTATTTT. This sequence encodes CASSIATGGLSTDTQYF.

V is TRBV10-3 and J is TRBJ2-2, with 16 bases lining up with TRBD2. CDR1 is ENHRY, CDR2 SYGVKD, per germline. The CDR3 spans 16 residues. Germline trimming cut 10 bases from V and 6 bases from J; bases unmatched to any gene: 8. CDR3 nucleotides: TGTGCCACCTCGGGACTAGCGGGAGGGCCCTCCGGGGAGCTGTTTTTT. Its protein is CATSGLAGGPSGELFF.

This chain links TRBV5-4 with TRBJ1-1; 7 bases are a match to TRBD1. Germline assignment: CDR1 SGHNT and CDR2 YYREEE (reference sequence). The CDR3 extends over 15 amino acids. The V segment lost 4 bases and the J segment 6 bases; nucleotides outside the gene matches: 12. The CDR3 DNA reads as TGTGCCAGCAGCCAGGGGGGACCGAACGTGGCTGAAGCTTTCTTT. It encodes CASSQGGPNVAEAFF.

V usage is TRBV5-1 and J usage is TRBJ1-1, with D unclear. V lost 3 bases, J lost 4 bases, and 13 bases lay in between. The CDR3 contains 14 residues. Germline values: CDR1 SGHRS, CDR2 YFSETQ. CDR3: CASSSAGVGTEAFF. CDR3 coding DNA: TGCGCCAGCAGCTCTGCTGGTGTCGGCACTGAAGCTTTCTTT.

This sequence joins TRBV18 and TRBJ1-1; D perhaps matches TRBD1 (5 bases). The germline V and J ends were trimmed by 3 bases and 3 bases, with 11 bases remaining between them. The germline V gene has CDR1 KGHSH and CDR2 LQKENI. The CDR3 extends over 14 amino acids. CDR3 amino acids: CASSPGGGYTEAFF. CDR3 nucleotide sequence: TGTGCCAGCTCACCGGGCGGGGGGTACACTGAAGCTTTCTTT.

CDR3 amino acids: CASSSGGYYGYTF. CDR3 in DNA: TGTGCCAGCAGCTCGGGAGGCTACTATGGCTACACCTTC. The rearrangement joins TRBV7-9 to TRBJ1-2; no clear D. The CDR3 sequence is 13 residues long. Per the germline V gene, CDR1 is SEHNR and CDR2 is FQNEAQ (reference sequence). The V end lost 4 bases, the J end lost 3 bases, and 9 bases lay between the germline ends.

The chain links TRBV10-3 to TRBJ2-7; TRBD1 matches at 8 bases. Per germline, CDR1 ENHRY and CDR2 SYGVKD. The CDR3 sequence is 15 residues long. With V trimmed by 0 bases and J by 4 bases, 5 bases remained unmatched. The CDR3 nucleotides read TGTGCCATCAGTGAGTCTGACAGGGGCTGGTACGAGCAGTACTTC. It specifies CAISESDRGWYEQYF.

The rearrangement joins TRBV14 to TRBJ2-7; 8 bases line up with TRBD1. The germline V gene has CDR1 SGHDN and CDR2 FVKESK. There are 14 residues in the CDR3. Germline trimming cut 1 base from V and 6 bases from J; bases unmatched to any gene: 5. The CDR3 loop is CASSQAQGAGEQYF. CDR3 in DNA: TGTGCCAGCAGCCAAGCCCAGGGGGCGGGCGAGCAGTACTTC.